The 31 T cell receptor beta chains listed next were all sequenced from one sample in a study of cytomegalovirus exposure and HLA in healthy donors. 60 Vbeta and 13 Jbeta primers were used in PCR. The method was immunoSEQ multiplex PCR; TCRdb's version includes in-frame clones alone and lacks a portion of them. The table records roughly 280,000 clones, under 80% of them present only once. What was sequenced was PBMCs. The receptors come from a female donor in good health and CMV-seronegative.

This clone has a handful of counts. The V call is TRBV15, the J call TRBJ2-1, with 7 bases that match TRBD2. The CDR3 runs to 15 residues. Germline V CDR1 and CDR2: LNHNV, YYDKDF (reference sequence). J was trimmed by 12 bases and V by 7 bases; bases with no gene match: 18. For the CDR3, the DNA is TGTGCCACCACCCCGGACCGGGACTACGCGGACTGGCAGTTCTTC. Translated, it gives CATTPDRDYADWQFF. Looking up the rest from reference TRBV15 and TRBJ2-1 gives the full variable domain: DAMVIQNPRYQVTQFGKPVTLSCSQTLNHNVMYWYQQKSSQAPKLLFHYYDKDFNNEADTPDNFQSRRPNTSFCFLDIRSPGLGDTAMYLCATTPDRDYADWQFFGPGTRLTVL.

This clone turned up a few times. The chain employs TRBV10-2 and TRBJ2-3; 10 positions match TRBD2. The germline V gene encodes CDR1 WSHSY and CDR2 SAAADI. V gave up 4 bases and J gave up 4 bases; unmatched junction bases: 5. This CDR3 has 15 amino acids. The CDR3 nucleotides are TGCGCCAGCAGTGCCACTAGCGGGACCCCAGATACGCAGTATTTT. Protein product: CASSATSGTPDTQYF.

This clone occurred a few times. The V call is TRBV28, the J call TRBJ1-5, with 10 bases fitting TRBD1. V trimming: 4 bases; J trimming: 0 bases; junction bases outside the gene matches: 15. CDR1 MDHEN and CDR2 SYDVKM come from the germline V gene. The CDR3 runs 20 residues. DNA for the CDR3: TGTGCCAGCAGTTCGACAGGGGGCGGAGTGGGAACTTATAGCAATCAGCCCCAGCATTTT. As protein: CASSSTGGGVGTYSNQPQHF.

This rearrangement joins TRBV11-2 to TRBJ2-2, with 9 bases lining up with TRBD2. The CDR3 runs 19 residues. The V and J ends lost 6 bases and 0 bases, in that order; junction bases with no gene match: 14. The germline CDR1 and CDR2 sequences are SGHAT and FQNNGV. The CDR3 DNA is TGTGCCAGCAGAGGAGCGGGAGGTTCGAAACCCCCGAACACCGGGGAGCTGTTTTTT. Translation gives CASRGAGGSKPPNTGELFF.

This rearrangement joins TRBV28 to TRBJ1-1; D may be TRBD1 (6 bases). The length of the CDR3 is 13 residues. The V and J ends lost 4 bases and 1 base respectively, with 7 bases between them. CDR1 MDHEN and CDR2 SYDVKM come from the germline V gene. The CDR3 loop reads CASSSTGNTEAFF. The CDR3 nucleotides read TGTGCCAGCAGTTCGACAGGGAACACTGAAGCTTTCTTT. The variable domain in full, with the rest retrieved from reference TRBV28 and TRBJ1-1, is DVKVTQSSRYLVKRTGEKVFLECVQDMDHENMFWYRQDPGLGLRLIYFSYDVKMKEKGDIPEGYSVSREKKERFSLILESASTNQTSMYLCASSSTGNTEAFFGQGTRLTVV.

The genes are TRBV6-1 and TRBJ2-2; a weak D match, TRBD2 (5 bases). Germline CDR1 reads MNHNS; CDR2 reads SASEGT. Trimming left V 3 bases short and J 4 bases short, with 9 bases between. The length of the CDR3 is 14 residues. CDR3 region: CASSDSTSTGELFF. The CDR3 bases are TGTGCCAGCAGTGACTCAACTAGCACCGGGGAGCTGTTTTTT.

The rearrangement links TRBV6-1 to TRBJ2-2; TRBD2 agrees at 15 bases. The CDR3 sequence is 15 residues long. V dropped 7 bases and J dropped 6; count of bases not matched to a gene: 3. The germline V gene has CDR1 MNHNS and CDR2 SASEGT. This chain's CDR3 is CASMGTSGRPGELFF. In nucleotides, the CDR3 is TGTGCCAGCATGGGGACTAGCGGGAGGCCCGGGGAGCTGTTTTTT.

The chain recombines TRBV7-9 with TRBJ1-2; D is unclear. The germline V gene encodes CDR1 SEHNR and CDR2 FQNEAQ (reference sequence). The CDR3 has 13 amino acids. V lost 2 bases and J 4 bases, leaving 8 bases between the germline ends. This chain's CDR3 is CASSLIRPYGYTF. CDR3 bases: TGTGCCAGCAGCTTAATCCGTCCCTATGGCTACACCTTC. Combining the CDR3 with reference TRBV7-9 and TRBJ1-2 gives the whole variable domain DTGVSQNPRHKITKRGQNVTFRCDPISEHNRLYWYRQTLGQGPEFLTYFQNEAQLEKSRLLSDRFSAERPKGSFSTLEIQRTEQGDSAMYLCASSLIRPYGYTFGSGTRLTVV.

This clone has more than one count but fewer than ten. The V gene is TRBV14, the J gene TRBJ2-7, with D perhaps TRBD1 (6 bases). This CDR3 contains 16 residues. Germline CDR1 and CDR2: SGHDN and FVKESK. V shed 4 bases and J shed 0 bases, with 16 bases lying between them. CDR3: CASSPLGQIFSYEQYF. DNA of the CDR3: TGTGCCAGCAGCCCCTTGGGACAAATTTTCTCCTACGAGCAGTACTTC.

This clone showed up just a few times. This chain joins TRBV23-1 and TRBJ2-5; possible D gene TRBD1, 5 bases. The J call may not be correct, given that the DNA end is closer to TRBJ2-7. TRBV23-1 is an ORF, and what it does is uncertain. The CDR3 extends over 14 amino acids. This CDR3 is CASSQRQSPLEQYF. DNA of the CDR3: TGCGCCAGCAGTCAGCGACAGTCCCCTCTCGAGCAGTACTTC.

This chain links TRBV10-2 with TRBJ2-5; 8 nucleotides match TRBD1. This CDR3 is built from 16 residues. Germline V gene lookup returns CDR1 WSHSY and CDR2 SAAADI. V lost 4 bases and J lost 0; bases outside the gene matches: 7. The CDR3 sequence is CASSGFGQGHQETQYF. The CDR3 DNA sequence: TGCGCCAGCAGTGGTTTCGGACAGGGCCACCAAGAGACCCAGTACTTC.

The rearrangement uses TRBV5-1 and TRBJ2-5, with D possibly matching TRBD1 (6 bases). The CDR3 runs 15 residues. In germline, CDR1 is SGHRS, CDR2 YFSETQ. Trimming left V 3 bases short and J 4 bases short, with 16 bases between. CDR3 protein: CASSYQGFGGETQYF. Written as DNA, the CDR3 is TGCGCCAGCAGCTACCAGGGGTTTGGGGGAGAGACCCAGTACTTC.

There are a few counts of this clone. The chain employs TRBV5-1 and TRBJ1-1, with D tentatively TRBD1 (6 bases). V was cut by 0 bases and J by 0 bases, with 9 bases left in between. CDR1 and CDR2 (germline): SGHRS, YFSETQ. The CDR3 length is 15 residues. The CDR3 sequence is CASSLVGAMNTEAFF. The CDR3 DNA reads as TGCGCCAGCAGCTTGGTGGGGGCGATGAACACTGAAGCTTTCTTT.

The chain couples TRBV15 to TRBJ2-3; D ambiguous. Trimming took 0 bases from V and 0 from J, leaving 10 bases between them. This CDR3 is built from 16 residues. Germline loops: CDR1 LNHNV, CDR2 YYDKDF (reference sequence). CDR3 sequence (DNA): TGTGCCACCAGCAGAGATCCGGTAGCTAGCACAGATACGCAGTATTTT. As protein: CATSRDPVASTDTQYF.

The chain is built from TRBV11-3 and TRBJ2-1, with 7 bases matching TRBD2. V lost 5 bases to trimming and J lost 0 bases; unmatched junction nucleotides: 7. Per germline, CDR1 SGHNT and CDR2 YENEEA. The CDR3 runs to 16 residues. The DNA for the CDR3 is TGTGCCAGCAGCACCAGGAGCGGGGTCTCCTACAATGAGCAGTTCTTC. The encoded protein is CASSTRSGVSYNEQFF.

The chain joins TRBV4-1 to TRBJ2-1; 7 bases map to TRBD2. Germline V lookup: CDR1 MGHRA, CDR2 YSYEKL. J gave up 8 bases and V 4 bases, and 8 bases lay outside the gene matches. This CDR3 has 14 residues. The DNA of the CDR3 is TGCGCCAGCAGCCTAGACCCTGGGGGGGATGAGCAGTTCTTC. Protein product: CASSLDPGGDEQFF.

The CDR3 here is CASSTDSGETQYF. CDR3 bases: TGTGCCAGCAGTACCGACAGTGGTGAGACCCAGTACTTC. The V gene is TRBV6-5, the J gene TRBJ2-5, with D possibly matching TRBD1 (5 bases). V was cut by 5 bases and J by 5 bases, with 12 bases left in between. Germline V gives CDR1 MNHEY, CDR2 SVGAGI. This CDR3 has 13 amino acids.

The chain employs TRBV7-2 and TRBJ2-3, with TRBD2 identical over 13 bases. V gave up 5 bases and J gave up 4 bases; unmatched junction bases: 15. CDR3 length: 19 residues. The V gene's germline CDR1 is SGHTA and CDR2 FQGNSA. This CDR3 reads CASSPNGRTSGSGSDTQYF. The CDR3 coding sequence is TGTGCCAGCAGCCCAAATGGCCGGACTAGCGGGAGTGGCTCAGATACGCAGTATTTT.

The chain employs TRBV27 and TRBJ2-7, with 12 bases aligning to TRBD2. Germline values: CDR1 MNHEY, CDR2 SMNVEV (reference sequence). The CDR3 spans 18 residues. The V segment lost 5 bases and the J segment 3 bases; nucleotides outside the gene matches: 14. In DNA, the CDR3 is TGTGCCAGCAGTCCACGGACTAGCGGGGAGAGAAGGGGCTACGAGCAGTACTTC. As protein: CASSPRTSGERRGYEQYF.

The gene calls are TRBV28 and TRBJ1-2; tentative D call: TRBD1 (5 bases). The germline V gene encodes CDR1 MDHEN and CDR2 SYDVKM. The ends were cut back, 4 bases at V and 3 bases at J, with 12 bases in the middle. The CDR3 extends over 14 amino acids. As DNA, the CDR3 is TGTGCCAGCAGTTCCAGTCCGGGGGACTATGGCTACACCTTC. This translates into CASSSSPGDYGYTF.

The CDR3 DNA reads as TGTGCCAGTAACGCGCCTACCTACAATGAGCAGTTCTTC. Amino acid sequence: CASNAPTYNEQFF. The gene calls are TRBV19 and TRBJ2-1, with D unresolved. Germline loops: CDR1 LNHDA, CDR2 SQIVND (reference sequence). The CDR3 extends over 13 amino acids. Trimming took 7 bases from V and 2 from J, leaving 9 bases between them.

About this clone itself: A read error may account for a junction end that differs from germline. The chain is built from TRBV7-9 and TRBJ2-5; D is unclear. Germline CDR1 SEHNR, CDR2 FQNEAQ (reference sequence). There are 12 residues in the CDR3. CDR3 bases: TGTTCCAGCAGCCGAGTCCAAGAGACCCAGTACTTC. This gives the protein CSSSRVQETQYF. Combining the CDR3 with reference TRBV7-9 and TRBJ2-5 gives the whole variable domain DTGVSQNPRHKITKRGQNVTFRCDPISEHNRLYWYRQTLGQGPEFLTYFQNEAQLEKSRLLSDRFSAERPKGSFSTLEIQRTEQGDSAMYLCSSSRVQETQYFGPGTRLLVL.

The genes are TRBV19 and TRBJ2-4; 11 positions agree with TRBD2. Trimming took 7 bases from V and 8 from J; bases not matched to a gene: 10. There are 15 residues in the CDR3. Germline CDR1 is LNHDA and CDR2 is SQIVND (reference sequence). DNA of the CDR3: TGTGCCAGTAAGATAGCGGGAGGGCCGGTGGACATTCAGTACTTC. Protein: CASKIAGGPVDIQYF.

This chain uses TRBV27 with TRBJ2-5; the D gene is possibly TRBD1 (6 bases). Trimming left V 10 bases short and J 4 bases short, with 16 bases between. The CDR3 totals 13 residues. The germline gives CDR1 MNHEY, CDR2 SMNVEV (reference sequence). CDR3: CAIHRVLGETQYF. The DNA for the CDR3 is TGTGCCATCCACAGGGTCCTGGGAGAGACCCAGTACTTC.

The chain carries TRBV5-1 and TRBJ1-3, with D tentatively TRBD1 (5 bases). Germline CDR1 and CDR2: SGHRS and YFSETQ. V lost 3 bases and J lost 4, with 17 bases in between. This CDR3 region has 16 residues. The CDR3 DNA reads TGCGCCAGCAGCTGGGGGGGTTCGACGAGCGGAAACACCATATATTTT. Translating it yields CASSWGGSTSGNTIYF.

The chain couples TRBV18 to TRBJ2-6; TRBD1 matches 7 bases. V was clipped by 3 bases and J by 1 base; unmatched bases: 9. This CDR3 spans 18 amino acids. Germline V lookup: CDR1 KGHSH, CDR2 LQKENI. The CDR3 DNA reads as TGTGCCAGCTCACCGTCACAGGGGATGAGTTCTGGGGCCAACGTCCTGACTTTC. Translated: CASSPSQGMSSGANVLTF.

In DNA form, the CDR3 reads TGTGCCAGCAGCAGAGGACTAGCGGGGAACTCCTACGAGCAGTACTTC. This sequence encodes CASSRGLAGNSYEQYF. The V call is TRBV9, the J call TRBJ2-7; 12 bases align to TRBD2. The germline V gene has CDR1 SGDLS and CDR2 YYNGEE. The CDR3 contains 16 residues. Trimming cost V 4 bases and J 0 bases; bases outside gene matches: 5.

This clone showed up just once. The J gene is TRBJ1-1, the V gene TRBV7-9; D is unclear. V was clipped by 2 bases and J by 0 bases, with 4 bases between them. There are 13 residues in the CDR3. Germline CDR1 reads SEHNR; CDR2 reads FQNEAQ (reference sequence). In nucleotides, the CDR3 is TGTGCCAGCAGCTTATTAATGAACACTGAAGCTTTCTTT. This codes for CASSLLMNTEAFF.

There are a few counts of this clone. The genes are TRBV4-1 and TRBJ2-3; a weak D match, TRBD2 (6 bases). V dropped 0 bases and J dropped 6 bases, with 19 bases sitting between them. Looked up from germline, CDR1 is MGHRA and CDR2 is YSYEKL. This CDR3 comprises 17 residues. The CDR3 loop reads CASSQEGNGGVRDTQYF. DNA for the CDR3: TGCGCCAGCAGCCAAGAAGGAAATGGCGGGGTTAGGGATACGCAGTATTTT.

The chain is built from TRBV7-9 and TRBJ2-5; the match to TRBD2 covers 13 bases. V was pared by 5 bases and J by 5 bases, with 5 bases of the junction left unmatched. This CDR3 has 15 amino acids. Germline CDR1 SEHNR, CDR2 FQNEAQ (reference sequence). CDR3 in DNA: TGTGCCAGCAGCCTACTACTAGCGGGGGGGGAGACCCAGTACTTC. Its protein product is CASSLLLAGGETQYF.

V usage is TRBV6-1 and J usage is TRBJ2-7; D is perhaps TRBD1 (6 bases). This CDR3 contains 14 residues. CDR1 and CDR2 (germline): MNHNS, SASEGT. V gave up 7 bases and J gave up 4 bases, with 17 bases separating them. This CDR3 is CASTPGHTLYEQYF. The CDR3 nucleotides read TGTGCCAGCACCCCGGGACATACGCTGTACGAGCAGTACTTC.